The sequence of this T cell receptor beta chain was determined in a study of cytomegalovirus exposure and HLA in healthy donors. Broader study findings: It was reportedly the case that the classifier diagnosed cytomegalovirus status with high specificity and sensitivity. One later analysis, an examination of the 90 to 150 validation repertoires, found that first-cohort TCR clusters tended to co-occur in them. Overall, approximately 150 TCR beta chains were annotated as cytomegalovirus-associated.

This table comes from immunoSEQ multiplex PCR, and its TCRdb copy is limited to in-frame clones, with some not included. The sample has approximately 220,000 clones, over 80% seen once. Points on this clone: Its cognate antigen is unknown.

The V gene lost 0 bases and the J gene lost 1 base, with 15 bases spanning the gap. CDR1 and CDR2 from the germline V gene are LGHNA and YSLEER. The CDR3 runs 17 residues. This chain joins TRBV4-3 and TRBJ1-1; weak D call: TRBD1 (6 bases). The specimen sequenced was PBMCs. The source is a woman aged 25-40 years in good health and CMV-seropositive. The CDR3 DNA reads as TGCGCCAGCAGCCAAGAACCCCTCGGACAGACGAACACTGAAGCTTTCTTT. Translating it yields CASSQEPLGQTNTEAFF.